This TCR beta chain was documented in a study of blood T cell repertoires in COVID-19. The data were produced by immunoSEQ multiplex PCR, yet TCRdb's version contains in-frame clones alone and is incomplete. The data show fewer than 85,000 clones, around 80% seen once. This clonotype was sampled from a human donor in a cohort sampled during active COVID-19. Sequencing was carried out using peripheral blood.

Written as DNA, the CDR3 is TGTGCCAGCAGCCTTGACACGACCAATGAGCAGTTCTTC. This gives the protein CASSLDTTNEQFF. The V and J genes are TRBV7-9 and TRBJ2-1, with D uncertain. V lost 5 bases, J lost 6 bases, and 11 bases lay in between. The CDR3 covers 13 residues. CDR1 and CDR2 (germline): SEHNR, FQNEAQ (reference sequence).